The 30 T cell receptor beta chains below come from one sample, sequenced in a study of cytomegalovirus exposure and HLA in healthy donors. PCR involved 60 Vbeta and 13 Jbeta primers. TCRdb keeps only in-frame clones here, not all; method: immunoSEQ multiplex PCR. The repertoire includes tens of thousands of clones, about 76% of them detected once, and roughly 15% sits in the top ten. The sequenced sample was PBMCs. Receptors were obtained from a woman aged 35 to 49 in good health and CMV-seropositive.

The rearrangement uses TRBV5-1 and TRBJ1-1; the D gene is possibly TRBD1 (5 bases). Trimming cost V 5 bases and J 0 bases, with 14 bases left between them. This CDR3 is built from 15 residues. The germline V gene has CDR1 SGHRS and CDR2 YFSETQ. CDR3 DNA sequence: TGCGCCAGCAGTCAGGGATTCCCTATGAACACTGAAGCTTTCTTT. It codes for CASSQGFPMNTEAFF.

The chain joins TRBV7-2 to TRBJ1-1; no clear D. Germline CDR1 and CDR2: SGHTA and FQGNSA. The CDR3 runs to 15 residues. V was shortened by 0 bases and J by 0 bases, with 8 bases between the two germline ends. The CDR3 region is CASSLALGLNTEAFF. The CDR3 coding sequence is TGTGCCAGCAGCTTAGCGCTCGGTCTGAACACTGAAGCTTTCTTT.

J is TRBJ2-3 and V is TRBV7-2; D not resolved. Trimming took off 2 bases at V and 5 bases at J, with 5 bases between the two ends. The CDR3 has 12 residues. Per germline, CDR1 SGHTA and CDR2 FQGNSA. The CDR3 DNA reads TGTGCCAGCAGCTTACTCGTAGATACGCAGTATTTT. Translating it yields CASSLLVDTQYF.

J is TRBJ1-6 and V is TRBV6-5; perhaps TRBD1 as D (5 bases). The CDR3 length is 14 residues. From germline, CDR1 is MNHEY and CDR2 SVGAGI. Trimming stripped 0 bases from V and 10 bases from J, with 10 bases between. DNA of the CDR3: TGTGCCAGCAGTTACTCCGAGAAGGGGTCACCCCTCCACTTT. Its protein product is CASSYSEKGSPLHF.

The V gene is TRBV7-2, the J gene TRBJ1-6; D perhaps matches TRBD1 (5 bases). Trimming removed 10 bases from V and 10 bases from J, with 14 bases in between. Germline V gives CDR1 SGHTA, CDR2 FQGNSA. The CDR3 is 12 residues long. This CDR3 reads CATTSPGSPLHF. The CDR3 DNA sequence: TGTGCCACCACCTCCCCAGGGTCACCCCTCCACTTT.

This clone showed up just once. The chain combines TRBV7-2 with TRBJ1-1; D is ambiguous. The V gene lost 5 bases and the J gene lost 2 bases, with 9 bases spanning the gap. The CDR3 runs 13 residues. Germline lookup yields CDR1 SGHTA and CDR2 FQGNSA. The CDR3 nucleotides read TGTGCCAGCAGCCGAGGGATTAACACTGAAGCTTTCTTT. It encodes CASSRGINTEAFF.

V and J are TRBV5-1 and TRBJ2-1; 9 nucleotides agree with TRBD2. The CDR3 covers 14 residues. Looked up from germline, CDR1 is SGHRS and CDR2 is YFSETQ. V shed 4 bases, J shed 10 bases, and the junction held 9 bases outside the gene matches. CDR3 bases: TGCGCCAGCAGCGCGGCGGGGGGGGGTAGAGAGCAGTTCTTC. Its translation: CASSAAGGGREQFF.

The chain is built from TRBV12-5 and TRBJ2-1; D might be TRBD1 (6 bases). Germline V gene data show CDR1 as LGHNT and CDR2 as FRNRAP. V was cut by 3 bases and J by 4 bases, with 16 bases left in between. CDR3 length: 16 amino acids. The CDR3 spells CASGFGDRSLYNEQFF. CDR3 bases: TGTGCTAGTGGTTTTGGCGACAGGTCACTTTACAATGAGCAGTTCTTC. The whole variable domain, filled in from reference TRBV12-5 and TRBJ2-1, reads DARVTQTPRHKVTEMGQEVTMRCQPILGHNTVFWYRQTMMQGLELLAYFRNRAPLDDSGMPKDRFSAEMPDATLATLKIQPSEPRDSAVYFCASGFGDRSLYNEQFFGPGTRLTVL.

The V gene is TRBV9, the J gene TRBJ2-3; possible D gene TRBD2, 5 bases. The CDR3 contains 15 residues. Trimming removed 0 bases from V and 4 bases from J, with 12 bases in between. Germline values: CDR1 SGDLS, CDR2 YYNGEE. Written as DNA, the CDR3 is TGTGCCAGCAGCGTAGTCGGGGTTGGTGCAGATACGCAGTATTTT. Translated, it gives CASSVVGVGADTQYF.

This clone came up a few times. This chain connects TRBV5-5 to TRBJ1-2; D is ambiguous. Germline loops: CDR1 SGHKS, CDR2 YYEKEE (reference sequence). V was clipped by 8 bases and J by 4 bases, with 18 bases between them. The CDR3 length is 14 residues. The CDR3 DNA reads as TGTGCCAGTAGGAAGGAGGACGTAAGCTATGGCTACACCTTC. Amino acids: CASRKEDVSYGYTF.

This chain links TRBV4-1 with TRBJ2-3; possible D gene TRBD2, 5 bases. Trimming removed 3 bases at V and 6 bases at J, with 25 bases between. CDR1 MGHRA and CDR2 YSYEKL come from the germline V gene. This CDR3 comprises 18 residues. CDR3 DNA sequence: TGCGCCAGCAGCCATTATCCGAGGTCCCCCGGGGATGACGATACGCAGTATTTT. Translation gives CASSHYPRSPGDDDTQYF.

V is TRBV9 and J is TRBJ1-2, with D possibly TRBD1 on 5 matching bases. Germline V CDR1 and CDR2: SGDLS, YYNGEE. The CDR3 consists of 17 residues. V was clipped by 4 bases and J by 4 bases, with 23 bases between them. CDR3 region: CASSPTGGQRGSYGYTF. CDR3 bases: TGTGCCAGCAGCCCCACGGGAGGTCAAAGGGGAAGCTATGGCTACACCTTC. The variable domain in full, with the rest retrieved from reference TRBV9 and TRBJ1-2, is DSGVTQTPKHLITATGQRVTLRCSPRSGDLSVYWYQQSLDQGLQFLIQYYNGEERAKGNILERFSAQQFPDLHSELNLSSLELGDSALYFCASSPTGGQRGSYGYTFGSGTRLTVV.

V is TRBV10-2 and J is TRBJ2-7, with 7 bases aligning to TRBD2. Per the germline V gene, CDR1 is WSHSY and CDR2 is SAAADI. Trimming removed 4 bases from V and 2 bases from J; junction bases left unmatched: 11. This CDR3 comprises 16 residues. The DNA of the CDR3 is TGCGCCAGCAGTGGGGTGGGGGGGACCCGCCCCTACGAGCAGTACTTC. Amino acids: CASSGVGGTRPYEQYF.

This clone has just one count. The CDR3 protein is CASSLDFLSNQPQHF. CDR3 sequence (DNA): TGTGCCAGCAGCTTAGATTTCCTTAGCAATCAGCCCCAGCATTTT. The chain carries TRBV7-8 and TRBJ1-5; D gene ambiguous. The CDR3 loop spans 15 amino acids. Looked up from germline, CDR1 is SGHVS and CDR2 is FQNEAQ. Deletions cut 1 base from V and 0 bases from J, with 7 bases between.

This clone was observed once. The chain carries TRBV5-1 and TRBJ2-3, with D possibly being TRBD1 (6 bases). The CDR3 totals 19 residues. The V gene lost 2 bases and the J gene lost 4 bases, with 26 bases spanning the gap. Germline CDR1 reads SGHRS; CDR2 reads YFSETQ. CDR3 sequence reads: CASSFRGAGAAPGADTQYF. The CDR3 bases are TGCGCCAGCAGCTTCAGAGGAGCAGGGGCCGCTCCAGGGGCAGATACGCAGTATTTT. Complete variable domain (other parts from reference TRBV5-1 and TRBJ2-3): KAGVTQTPRYLIKTRGQQVTLSCSPISGHRSVSWYQQTPGQGLQFLFEYFSETQRNKGNFPGRFSGRQFSNSRSEMNVSTLELGDSALYLCASSFRGAGAAPGADTQYFGPGTRLTVL.

The chain is built from TRBV5-1 and TRBJ2-1; 11 bases align to TRBD2. This CDR3 has 17 amino acids. With 0 bases clipped from V and 3 bases from J, the junction kept 5 bases outside the gene matches. Germline CDR1 reads SGHRS; CDR2 reads YFSETQ. The CDR3 loop is CASSLDGTSGNYNEQFF. For the CDR3, the DNA is TGCGCCAGCAGCTTGGATGGGACTAGCGGCAACTACAATGAGCAGTTCTTC.

A remark on this clone: One junction end does not reproduce the germline sequence, and a read error may be involved. The chain has TRBV30 and TRBJ2-2, with D perhaps matching TRBD2 (6 bases). Germline lookup yields CDR1 GTSNPN and CDR2 SVGIG (reference sequence). The CDR3 is made up of 14 amino acids. The chain's CDR3 is CASGVDTYTGALFF. The CDR3 nucleotides are TGTGCCTCGGGGGTAGACACATACACCGGGGCGCTGTTTTTT.

In this sample, this clone turned up once. This sequence joins TRBV2 and TRBJ2-1, with D possibly TRBD1 on 6 matching bases. The CDR3 has 14 residues. Trimming pared 10 bases from V and 6 bases from J, leaving 19 bases between. Germline CDR1 and CDR2: SNHLY and FYNNEI. CDR3 sequence: CAIRGAGPLNEQFF. The CDR3 nucleotides read TGTGCCATCAGGGGCGCAGGGCCCCTCAATGAGCAGTTCTTC.

J is TRBJ1-5 and V is TRBV4-1, with D hard to call. V lost 0 bases and J lost 6, with 6 bases in between. The CDR3 length is 13 residues. The germline V gene encodes CDR1 MGHRA and CDR2 YSYEKL. The CDR3 spells CASSQDSSQPQHF. Written as DNA, the CDR3 is TGCGCCAGCAGCCAAGATAGTAGTCAGCCCCAGCATTTT.

The chain couples TRBV5-1 to TRBJ2-2; 14 bases map to TRBD2. The CDR3 runs to 15 residues. With 4 bases clipped from V and 6 bases from J, the junction kept 2 bases outside the gene matches. The germline CDR1 and CDR2 sequences are SGHRS and YFSETQ. CDR3 protein: CASSQGLAGAGELFF. CDR3 in DNA: TGCGCCAGCAGCCAGGGACTAGCGGGAGCCGGGGAGCTGTTTTTT.

The chain combines TRBV9 with TRBJ2-7; 8 positions match TRBD1. V was pared by 0 bases and J by 5 bases, with 4 bases of the junction left unmatched. CDR1 SGDLS and CDR2 YYNGEE come from the germline V gene. The CDR3 has 14 residues. The CDR3 bases are TGTGCCAGCAGCGTAGCTGGGACAGGAGACGAGCAGTACTTC. This codes for CASSVAGTGDEQYF. Supplemented by reference TRBV9 and TRBJ2-7, the full variable domain reads DSGVTQTPKHLITATGQRVTLRCSPRSGDLSVYWYQQSLDQGLQFLIQYYNGEERAKGNILERFSAQQFPDLHSELNLSSLELGDSALYFCASSVAGTGDEQYFGPGTRLTVT.

The chain is built from TRBV7-8 and TRBJ1-2; D is unclear. V lost 4 bases, J lost 0 bases, and 15 bases lay in between. Germline V gene data show CDR1 as SGHVS and CDR2 as FQNEAQ. This CDR3 spans 16 amino acids. CDR3 residues: CASSSRDGAANYGYTF. In DNA form, the CDR3 reads TGTGCCAGCAGCTCTCGAGACGGAGCTGCTAACTATGGCTACACCTTC.

This clone was recorded once. The chain uses TRBV9 and TRBJ2-1; 9 bases fit TRBD2. The germline V gene encodes CDR1 SGDLS and CDR2 YYNGEE. The CDR3 runs 17 residues. J gave up 4 bases and V 3 bases, and 11 bases lay outside the gene matches. DNA of the CDR3: TGTGCCAGCAGCGCATCCTATCTAGCGGGACCATACAATGAGCAGTTCTTC. Protein: CASSASYLAGPYNEQFF.

On this clone: This CDR3 is also generated by other DNA sequences in the sample. The chain combines TRBV27 with TRBJ2-5, with a weak D call TRBD2 (6 bases). CDR1 is MNHEY, CDR2 SMNVEV, per germline (reference sequence). V lost 6 bases and J lost 5, with 7 bases in between. The CDR3 is made up of 11 amino acids. The CDR3 loop is CASRGGETQYF. In DNA form, the CDR3 reads TGTGCCAGCAGAGGAGGGGAGACCCAGTACTTC.

The genes are TRBV27 and TRBJ2-1, with 9 bases lining up with TRBD2. The length of the CDR3 is 14 residues. Germline CDR1 MNHEY, CDR2 SMNVEV (reference sequence). Trimming took 7 bases from V and 4 from J; bases not matched to a gene: 5. This CDR3 reads CASKTSGPYNEQFF. As DNA, the CDR3 is TGTGCCAGCAAGACTAGCGGACCATACAATGAGCAGTTCTTC.

This chain connects TRBV19 to TRBJ1-1, with a weak D call TRBD1 (6 bases). Germline loops: CDR1 LNHDA, CDR2 SQIVND (reference sequence). The V gene lost 6 bases and the J gene lost 2 bases, with 13 bases spanning the gap. The CDR3 covers 14 residues. In DNA, the CDR3 is TGTGCCAGTAGCTACGACAGGCCTAACACTGAAGCTTTCTTT. Protein sequence: CASSYDRPNTEAFF. Based on the CDR3 plus reference TRBV19 and TRBJ1-1, the full variable domain is DGGITQSPKYLFRKEGQNVTLSCEQNLNHDAMYWYRQDPGQGLRLIYYSQIVNDFQKGDIAEGYSVSREKKESFPLTVTSAQKNPTAFYLCASSYDRPNTEAFFGQGTRLTVV.

This sequence joins TRBV30 and TRBJ1-2, with 8 bases that match TRBD1. Losses at the gene ends were 0 bases for V and 8 bases for J; bases not matched to a gene: 23. The CDR3 runs to 19 residues. Germline V gene sequence: CDR1 GTSNPN, CDR2 SVGIG (reference sequence). The CDR3 region is CAWSVPLRTGTPPYEGYTF. The CDR3 coding sequence is TGTGCCTGGAGTGTACCACTTCGGACAGGGACCCCTCCCTACGAGGGCTACACCTTC.

The chain couples TRBV2 to TRBJ1-5; tentative D call: TRBD1 (5 bases). Germline assignment: CDR1 SNHLY and CDR2 FYNNEI. The CDR3 has 14 residues. V was clipped by 4 bases and J by 0 bases, with 7 bases between them. The CDR3 protein is CASSGGLSNQPQHF. For the CDR3, the DNA is TGTGCCAGCAGTGGGGGACTTAGCAATCAGCCCCAGCATTTT.

V usage is TRBV30 and J usage is TRBJ1-5; 8 bases line up with TRBD1. V gave up 7 bases and J gave up 6 bases; unmatched junction bases: 5. The germline V gene encodes CDR1 GTSNPN and CDR2 SVGIG (reference sequence). The CDR3 contains 12 residues. Here the CDR3 reads CASGQGLQPQHF. The CDR3 DNA reads TGTGCCTCCGGACAGGGACTTCAGCCCCAGCATTTT.

CDR3 nucleotides: TGTGCCTGGAGTGTATTATTAGGGGGTGAGCAGTTCTTC. Translating it yields CAWSVLLGGEQFF. The chain links TRBV30 to TRBJ2-1, with D perhaps matching TRBD1 (6 bases). The CDR3 has 13 residues. V lost 0 bases, J lost 9 bases, and 12 bases lay in between. Germline CDR1 is GTSNPN and CDR2 is SVGIG (reference sequence).